One sample yielded the 5 T cell receptor beta chains listed below, sequenced in a study of pediatric ulcerative colitis. This table comes from immunoSEQ multiplex PCR, and its TCRdb copy is limited to in-frame clones, with some not included. In the table there are 20,000 to 30,000 clones, about 69% of which are singletons. One to two pinch biopsies were taken from the rectum during colonoscopy. The sequencing sample was made of gut tissue. These receptor sequences come from a boy under 18 with severe ulcerative colitis.

The genes are TRBV27 and TRBJ2-7, with D possibly TRBD1 on 5 matching bases. CDR1 is MNHEY, CDR2 SMNVEV, per germline (reference sequence). V was shortened by 0 bases and J by 5 bases, with 14 bases between the two germline ends. The CDR3 loop spans 15 amino acids. CDR3 loop: CASSLSDGHLHEQYF. The CDR3 bases are TGTGCCAGCAGTTTATCGGACGGACACCTCCACGAGCAGTACTTC.

V gene TRBV9 combines with J gene TRBJ2-2; 7 bases are shared with TRBD2. V lost 4 bases, J lost 3 bases, and 6 bases stayed unmatched. This CDR3 is 15 amino acids long. CDR1 SGDLS and CDR2 YYNGEE come from the germline V gene. The CDR3 DNA reads TGTGCCAGCAGCCTGACTAGCTTAGACACCGGGGAGCTGTTTTTT. It translates to CASSLTSLDTGELFF.

This clone was found once. The chain carries TRBV30 and TRBJ2-1; 9 bases line up with TRBD2. This CDR3 has 14 amino acids. Trimming cost V 0 bases and J 9 bases; bases outside gene matches: 6. Germline V gene lookup returns CDR1 GTSNPN and CDR2 SVGIG (reference sequence). The CDR3 here is CAWSVGAGGLEQFF. CDR3 nucleotide sequence: TGTGCCTGGAGTGTAGGAGCGGGAGGTCTTGAGCAGTTCTTC.

This clone was recorded only once. The chain links TRBV20-1 to TRBJ2-5; D not certain. The germline gives CDR1 DFQATT, CDR2 SNEGSKA (reference sequence). CDR3 length: 11 amino acids. CDR3 in amino acids: CGNQYQETQYF. The CDR3 nucleotides are TGCGGGAATCAGTACCAAGAGACCCAGTACTTC.

The V call is TRBV30, the J call TRBJ1-1; D might be TRBD1 (6 bases). Germline-derived CDR1 and CDR2 are GTSNPN and SVGIG (reference sequence). V was cut by 3 bases and J by 0 bases, with 14 bases left in between. There are 15 residues in the CDR3. The CDR3 sequence: CAWRAQGGMNTEAFF. Written as DNA, the CDR3 is TGTGCCTGGAGGGCACAGGGAGGGATGAACACTGAAGCTTTCTTT.